The clone carrying this T cell receptor beta chain has just a few counts. Its target is unknown. The source of the sample is a study of T cells in localized non-small cell lung cancer. General study results and limits: Exceeding tumor, uninvolved adjacent lung had the highest T cell clonality. Only one tumor region was sequenced, so heterogeneity remains possible. Higher adjacent-lung clonality was associated with shorter survival. Researchers found a median around 59 of the top 100 tumor clones in adjacent lung.

Sequencing was performed with immunoSEQ multiplex PCR; in TCRdb, only in-frame clones are kept and a portion is missing. The sample comprises around 9,000 clones, just under 45% of which are singletons, and more than 3.5% rests with the top ten. The sample was lymph node tissue, taken before any cancer treatment. The clonotype comes from a woman aged 35 to 70 with stage I lung adenocarcinoma.

Here the CDR3 reads CASSDRLGGEKLFF. CDR3 sequence (DNA): TGTGCCAGCAGTGACAGGTTGGGAGGTGAAAAACTGTTTTTT. The V and J genes are TRBV6-8 and TRBJ1-4; possibly TRBD1 for D (6 bases). The V and J ends lost 5 bases and 7 bases respectively, with 14 bases between them. Germline CDR1 MNHGY, CDR2 SAAAGT. The CDR3 covers 14 residues.